The T cell receptor (beta chain) under discussion was sequenced for a study of early T cells in non-severe SARS-CoV-2 infection. One entry per CDR3 protein, called by TCRdb with MiXCR from the 5' RACE reads. The data contain 38,000 or so distinct CDR3 sequences, roughly 5% of them singletons. Only a few counts were recorded for this clonotype. The sample comprised whole blood. This clonotype originated in an adult who was a healthcare worker with PCR-confirmed SARS-CoV-2 infection or an uninfected control (not recorded which).

CDR3: CSARRQGWDTEAFF. Here the CDR3 DNA reads TGCAGTGCTAGACGACAGGGCTGGGACACTGAAGCTTTCTTT. The chain joins TRBV20-1 to TRBJ1-1; TRBD1 agrees at 7 bases. In germline, CDR1 is DFQATT, CDR2 SNEGSKA (reference sequence). V trimming: 2 bases; J trimming: 3 bases; junction bases outside the gene matches: 6. The CDR3 has 14 residues.